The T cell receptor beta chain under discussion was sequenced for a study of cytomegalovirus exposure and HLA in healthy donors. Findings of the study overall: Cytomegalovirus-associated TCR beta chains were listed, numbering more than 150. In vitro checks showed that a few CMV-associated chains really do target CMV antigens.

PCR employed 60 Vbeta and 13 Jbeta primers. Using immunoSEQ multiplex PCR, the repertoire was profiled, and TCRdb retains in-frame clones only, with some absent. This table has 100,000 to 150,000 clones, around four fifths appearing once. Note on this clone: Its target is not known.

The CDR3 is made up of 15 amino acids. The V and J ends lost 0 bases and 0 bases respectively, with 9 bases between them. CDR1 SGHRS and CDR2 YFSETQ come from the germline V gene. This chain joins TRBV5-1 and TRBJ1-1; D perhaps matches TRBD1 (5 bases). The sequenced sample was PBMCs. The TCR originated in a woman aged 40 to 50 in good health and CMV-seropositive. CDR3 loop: CASSLGTYMNTEAFF. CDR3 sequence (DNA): TGCGCCAGCAGCTTGGGGACATACATGAACACTGAAGCTTTCTTT. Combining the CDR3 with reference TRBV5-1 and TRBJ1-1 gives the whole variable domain KAGVTQTPRYLIKTRGQQVTLSCSPISGHRSVSWYQQTPGQGLQFLFEYFSETQRNKGNFPGRFSGRQFSNSRSEMNVSTLELGDSALYLCASSLGTYMNTEAFFGQGTRLTVV.